The entry below describes one T cell receptor (beta chain). In its sample, this clone was seen once. Its antigen is not yet known. It has no much larger one-base neighbor in the sample; base qualities were not kept. The collaborating institutions used their own protocols to collect whole blood in K2EDTA tubes. For TCRbeta analysis, collaborators shipped samples in one of three forms: frozen whole blood, isolated PBMCs, or DNA extracted from either of those sample types. TCRbeta CDR3 regions were amplified from genomic DNA using the immunoSEQ Assay, a bias-controlled multiplex PCR. The original methods were these. Within the assay, amplification of reference gene primers was used to estimate how many nucleated cells each sample contained. To quantify the absolute abundance of each unique TCRbeta CDR3 rearrangement, sequence reads were collapsed and filtered. For each sample, productive Simpson clonality was calculated as the square root of Simpson's diversity index across productive rearrangements. Sourced from immuneACCESS, this table was stored by TCRdb with only in-frame sequences that have V and J called. A share of the clones is absent; for the studies checked, an unresolved V gene accounts for under half, and the remainder has no known explanation. D and trimming were read from the DNA, whereas the V and J calls and clone size are those reported in that table. Present in this sample are about 150,000 clones, 80% of which were seen just once. About 0.58% of the sample belongs to the ten largest clones.

These data are taken from a study of blood T cell repertoires in COVID-19 (dated by TCRdb to 2018 to 2020). Concerning the study at large: Samples covering the acute and convalescent phases of COVID-19 were provided by collaborators in the United States, Italy and Spain. The material from the prospective study consisted of cDNA or gDNA derived from T cells, B-cell-depleted T cells, or PBMCs. The dataset comprised deeply sampled blood TCRbeta repertoires from subjects exposed to, actively infected with, or recovered from COVID-19. The repertoires were released in a freely available public database intended as a resource for research on the immune response to SARS-CoV-2. Samples were obtained from the ongoing ImmuneRACE study (first 160 participants) and from over 1,000 subjects provided by 6 global collaborators. Sample metadata almost always included a de-identified subject ID, COVID-19 status, age in years and sex. Where HLA class I and class II types were available, the types were taken from metadata supplied by the sample provider, not from assay-based typing.

Results the study describes overall, beyond this receptor: How much clinical and demographic metadata was included differed by source and by participant, and the metadata was provided uncurated.

Including the terminal cysteine and phenylalanine, the CDR3 comprises 15 residues. Of all the DNA, just the CDR3 is kept, 45 bases in frame from base 1. Taken from the germline V gene, the CDR1 and CDR2 loops are MGHRA and YSYEKL. The germline ends are 12 bases apart after V is trimmed by 0 bases and J by 3 bases. The sequence was collected from a man aged 60 to 75 with acute or convalescent COVID-19. Sequenced input: peripheral blood. The chain links TRBV4-1 with TRBJ2-7; the D gene is possibly TRBD1, with 6 bases matching. The CDR3 protein: CASSQDLGGIYEQYF. The sequence in DNA is TGCGCCAGCAGCCAAGATCTAGGGGGTATCTACGAGCAGTACTTC.